The 5 T cell receptor beta chains below all came from one sample that was sequenced in a study of graft-versus-host responses after intestinal transplantation. Clones were read by immunoSEQ multiplex PCR, and TCRdb kept only the in-frame ones, dropping some. The data show 150,000 or so clones, 85% to 95% seen once. Their specific antigens are unknown. The source was unstimulated CD4+ T cells sorted from spleen or lymph node cells, collected before intestinal transplant. The receptors were sampled from a human donor who received an intestinal transplant.

The V and J genes are TRBV27 and TRBJ2-1, with D perhaps TRBD2 (6 bases). Trimming removed 3 bases from V and 0 bases from J, with 9 bases in between. Germline V lookup: CDR1 MNHEY, CDR2 SMNVEV (reference sequence). The CDR3 spans 15 residues. The CDR3 spells CASSFRGVSYNEQFF. DNA of the CDR3: TGTGCCAGCAGTTTTCGCGGGGTCTCCTACAATGAGCAGTTCTTC.

The chain combines TRBV30 with TRBJ1-2; TRBD1 is a possible D gene (6 bases). V lost 5 bases and J lost 1, with 8 bases in between. Per the germline V gene, CDR1 is GTSNPN and CDR2 is SVGIG (reference sequence). This CDR3 comprises 12 residues. CDR3 region: CAWLRGNYGYTF. CDR3 nucleotide sequence: TGTGCCTGGCTCAGGGGTAACTATGGCTACACCTTC.

This sequence joins TRBV7-2 and TRBJ2-4; possible D gene TRBD2, 5 bases. Trimming cost V 1 base and J 3 bases, with 13 bases left between them. Germline V lookup: CDR1 SGHTA, CDR2 FQGNSA. CDR3 length equals 16 residues. The chain's CDR3 is CASSLVFSAGKNIQYF. The CDR3 bases are TGTGCCAGCAGCTTAGTATTTTCGGCGGGCAAAAACATTCAGTACTTC.

This chain links TRBV27 with TRBJ2-1; 8 nucleotides align to TRBD1. This CDR3 contains 19 residues. V was clipped by 7 bases and J by 5 bases; unmatched bases: 22. In germline, CDR1 is MNHEY, CDR2 SMNVEV (reference sequence). The CDR3 DNA reads as TGTGCCAGCAACCGGGGGCAGGGGGCGCCGGGGGCGAGGGACAATGAGCAGTTCTTC. Its translation: CASNRGQGAPGARDNEQFF.

This clone appeared once. This chain uses TRBV5-4 with TRBJ2-3; D call uncertain. The CDR3 runs 13 residues. Germline CDR1 and CDR2: SGHNT and YYREEE (reference sequence). Trimming left V 0 bases short and J 3 bases short, with 5 bases between. The CDR3 nucleotides are TGTGCCAGCAGCTTGGATGAGACAGATACGCAGTATTTT. This encodes CASSLDETDTQYF.